The rows below give T cell receptor beta chains drawn from one sample of a study of radiation and T cells in renal cell carcinoma. TCRdb's copy holds only in-frame clones and misses some; the assay was immunoSEQ multiplex PCR. The top ten clones hold about 1.9% of a sample with around 130,000 clones, approximately 80% of them seen once. The sequences come from blood, collected from a patient whose treatment included radiotherapy and nephrectomy. The source of these receptors is a woman aged 55-69 years with renal cell carcinoma. The conserved cysteine and the conserved F or W are not part of the CDR3 here.

TRBJ2-2,TRBV7-9,ASSLGATGELF
TRBJ1-1,TRBV7-9,ASSFNPGQGVFRNTEAF
TRBJ2-5,TRBV27,ASSLNRKGHQETQY
TRBJ1-1,TRBV29-1,SAGRRQGNTEAF
TRBJ1-1,TRBV25-1,ASSAHTGINTEAF
TRBJ2-7,TRBV9,ASSAAPGGQGFEGEQY
TRBJ2-2,TRBV7-3,ASSLTGGAFTGELF
TRBJ1-2,TRBV7-2,ASSFLDRRYGYT
TRBJ2-2,TRBV30,AWRTRTTGELF
TRBJ1-2,TRBV9,ASSAMTGAGRYGYT
TRBJ1-5,TRBV19,ASTPWDRVNQPQH
TRBJ2-3,TRBV5-1,ASSLGDYSRGPDTQY
TRBJ1-2,TRBV5-1,ASSFFTAGAYGYT
TRBJ1-2,TRBV4-1,ASSQEETKGYT
TRBJ2-5,TRBV28,ASGLAGGGTQY
TRBJ2-7,TRBV7-2,ASSLPPSEQY
TRBJ1-1,TRBV28,ASSSILNTEAF
TRBJ1-2,TRBV6-6,ASVSGGINYGYT
TRBJ2-5,TRBV27,ASRDDRGETQY
TRBJ2-3,TRBV7-9,ASSPLTGGDEDTQY
TRBJ2-5,TRBV7-2,ASSGTSHRETQY
TRBJ1-4,TRBV7-9,ASSLVGGTNEKLF
TRBJ1-1,TRBV6-1,ATQPIRDTEAF
TRBJ2-4,TRBV6-6,ASTPPGQGRNIQY
TRBJ1-1,TRBV19,ASSKYSSSNTEAF
TRBJ1-1,TRBV28,ASSPPRRLEAF
TRBJ2-7,TRBV9,ASSVGGSSSYEQY
TRBJ2-3,TRBV6-5,ASSYRTGGTDTQY
TRBJ2-1,TRBV4-1,ASSQDPGQQF
TRBJ1-2,TRBV6-5,ASSPTRRGYGYT
TRBJ1-3,TRBV7-9,ASSLGAGSGNTIY
TRBJ1-5,TRBV28,ASSFRRSGNQPQH
TRBJ2-7,TRBV11-2,ASSFTTEYEQY
TRBJ1-3,TRBV4-3,ASSPGGSGNTIY
TRBJ1-6,TRBV6-1,ASSVDRAYNSPLH
TRBJ2-4,TRBV7-2,ASSSPSGGAFSNIQY
TRBJ1-4,TRBV6-5,ASSEGQGKLF
TRBJ2-1,TRBV5-1,ASNQLLGGPSNEQF
TRBJ2-3,TRBV9,ASSVAVSSTDTQY
TRBJ2-7,TRBV5-1,ASSTTGGDEQY
TRBJ2-7,TRBV29-1,SVTLSGAPNYEQY
TRBJ1-5,TRBV28,ASSPWDRGLRSAGLGRNQPQH
TRBJ2-7,TRBV28,ASSFAGFRAYEQY